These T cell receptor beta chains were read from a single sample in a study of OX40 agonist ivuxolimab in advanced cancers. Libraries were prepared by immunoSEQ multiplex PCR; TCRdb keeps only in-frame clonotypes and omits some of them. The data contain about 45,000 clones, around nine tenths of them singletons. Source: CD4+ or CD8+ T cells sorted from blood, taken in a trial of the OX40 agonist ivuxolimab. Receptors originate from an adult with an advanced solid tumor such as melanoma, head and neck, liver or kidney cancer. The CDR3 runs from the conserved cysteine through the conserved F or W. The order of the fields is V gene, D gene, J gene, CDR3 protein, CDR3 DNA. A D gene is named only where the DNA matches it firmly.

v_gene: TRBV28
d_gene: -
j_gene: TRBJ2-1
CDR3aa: CASRRGGVYNEQFF
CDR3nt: TGTGCCAGCAGAAGGGGTGGGGTCTACAATGAGCAGTTCTTC

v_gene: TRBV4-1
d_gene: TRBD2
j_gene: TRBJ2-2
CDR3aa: CASSQRSSGRASGTGELFF
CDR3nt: TGCGCCAGCAGCCAAAGGTCTAGCGGGAGGGCCAGTGGCACCGGGGAGCTGTTTTTT

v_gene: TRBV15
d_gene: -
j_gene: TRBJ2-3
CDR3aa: CATSTEDTQYF
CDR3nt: TGTGCCACCAGCACCGAAGATACGCAGTATTTT

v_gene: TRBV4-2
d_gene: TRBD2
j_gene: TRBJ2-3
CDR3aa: CASSQGTSGGADTQYF
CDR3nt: TGTGCCAGCAGCCAAGGGACTAGCGGGGGGGCAGATACGCAGTATTTT

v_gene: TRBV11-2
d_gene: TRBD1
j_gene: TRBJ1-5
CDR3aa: CASSLDRGRRNQPQHF
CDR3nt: TGTGCCAGCAGCCTCGACAGGGGAAGGCGCAATCAGCCCCAGCATTTT

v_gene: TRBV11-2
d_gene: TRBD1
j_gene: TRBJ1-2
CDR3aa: CASGIPDRWIYGYTF
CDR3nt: TGTGCCAGCGGAATCCCGGACAGGTGGATCTATGGCTACACCTTC

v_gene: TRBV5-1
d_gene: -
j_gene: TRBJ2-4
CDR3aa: CASSLLGAAKNIQYF
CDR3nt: TGCGCCAGCAGCTTGCTAGGGGCAGCCAAAAACATTCAGTACTTC

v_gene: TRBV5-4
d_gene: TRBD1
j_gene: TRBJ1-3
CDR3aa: CASSKDRQIYSGNTIYF
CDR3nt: TGTGCCAGCAGCAAGGACAGGCAGATTTACTCTGGAAACACCATATATTTT

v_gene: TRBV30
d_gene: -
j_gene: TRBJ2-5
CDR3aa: CAWRTGQETQYF
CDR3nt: TGTGCCTGGAGGACAGGTCAAGAGACCCAGTACTTC

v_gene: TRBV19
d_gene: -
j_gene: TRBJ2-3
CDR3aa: CASSSRVPTDTQYF
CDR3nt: TGTGCCAGTAGCTCTAGGGTGCCCACAGATACGCAGTATTTT

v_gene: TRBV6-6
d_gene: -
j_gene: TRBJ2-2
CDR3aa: CASSRTTGELFF
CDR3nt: TGTGCCAGCAGTCGGACGACCGGGGAGCTGTTTTTT